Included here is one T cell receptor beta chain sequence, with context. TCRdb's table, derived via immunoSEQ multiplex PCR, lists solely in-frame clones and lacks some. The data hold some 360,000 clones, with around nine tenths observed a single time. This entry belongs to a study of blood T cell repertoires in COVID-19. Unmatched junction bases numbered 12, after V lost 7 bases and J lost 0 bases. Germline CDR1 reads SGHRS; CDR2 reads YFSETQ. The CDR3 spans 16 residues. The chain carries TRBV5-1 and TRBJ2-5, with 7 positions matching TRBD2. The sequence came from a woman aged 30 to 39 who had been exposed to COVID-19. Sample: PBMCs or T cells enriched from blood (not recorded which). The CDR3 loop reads CASREVASGNQETQYF. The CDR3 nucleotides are TGCGCCAGCCGGGAGGTCGCTAGCGGCAACCAAGAGACCCAGTACTTC.